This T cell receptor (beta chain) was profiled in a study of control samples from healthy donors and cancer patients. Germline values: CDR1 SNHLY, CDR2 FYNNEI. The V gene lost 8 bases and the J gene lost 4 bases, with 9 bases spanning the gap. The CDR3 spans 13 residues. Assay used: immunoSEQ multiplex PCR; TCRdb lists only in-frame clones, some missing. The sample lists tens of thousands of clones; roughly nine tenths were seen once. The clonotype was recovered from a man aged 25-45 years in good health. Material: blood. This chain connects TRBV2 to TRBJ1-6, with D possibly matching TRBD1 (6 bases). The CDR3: CASGGQYNSPLHF. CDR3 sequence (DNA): TGTGCCAGCGGCGGACAGTATAATTCACCCCTCCACTTT. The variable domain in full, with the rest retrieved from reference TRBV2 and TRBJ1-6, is EPEVTQTPSHQVTQMGQEVILRCVPISNHLYFYWYRQILGQKVEFLVSFYNNEISEKSEIFDDQFSVERPDGSNFTLKIRSTKLEDSAMYFCASGGQYNSPLHFGNGTRLTVT.